The T cell receptor beta chain under discussion was sequenced for a study of cytomegalovirus exposure and HLA in healthy donors. In germline, CDR1 is SGHVS, CDR2 FQNEAQ. V dropped 3 bases and J dropped 4; count of bases not matched to a gene: 7. The CDR3 totals 17 residues. Findings and limits, study-wide: Earlier analysis looked at TCR beta V segments, and most were productive about 87% or about 30% of the time.

With regard to this clone: What it binds is unknown.

The PCR ran on 60 Vbeta and 13 Jbeta primers. Clones were sequenced by immunoSEQ multiplex PCR, and TCRdb holds only the in-frame ones, with some missing. The sample has under 110,000 clones; 65% to 80% are singletons. This clonotype originated in a woman aged 40 to 50 in good health and CMV-seronegative. Sequencing was done on a sample of PBMCs. The chain combines TRBV7-8 with TRBJ2-2; 11 nucleotides agree with TRBD2. Written as DNA, the CDR3 is TGTGCCAGCAGCTTCACCCCGACTAGCGGGGTCACCGGGGAGCTGTTTTTT. It translates to CASSFTPTSGVTGELFF.